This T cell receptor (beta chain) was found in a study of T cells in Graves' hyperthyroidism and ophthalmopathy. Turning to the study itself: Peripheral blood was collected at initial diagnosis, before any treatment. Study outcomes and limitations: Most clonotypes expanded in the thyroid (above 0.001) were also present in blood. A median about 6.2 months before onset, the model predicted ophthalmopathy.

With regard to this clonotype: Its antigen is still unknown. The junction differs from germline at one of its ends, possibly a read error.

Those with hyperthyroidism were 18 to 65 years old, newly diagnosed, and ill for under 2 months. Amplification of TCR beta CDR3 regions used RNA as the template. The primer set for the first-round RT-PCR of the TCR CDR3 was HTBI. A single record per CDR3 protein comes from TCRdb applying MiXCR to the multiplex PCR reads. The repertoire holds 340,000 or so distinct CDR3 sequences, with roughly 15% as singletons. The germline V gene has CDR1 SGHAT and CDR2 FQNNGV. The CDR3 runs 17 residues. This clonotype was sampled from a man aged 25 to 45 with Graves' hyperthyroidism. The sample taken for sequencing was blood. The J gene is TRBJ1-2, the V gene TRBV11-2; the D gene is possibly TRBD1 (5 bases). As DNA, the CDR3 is TGTGCCAGCAGCTCCACTTCGGGACGGCGGGCAGACTACGGCTACACCTTC. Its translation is CASSSTSGRRADYGYTF.